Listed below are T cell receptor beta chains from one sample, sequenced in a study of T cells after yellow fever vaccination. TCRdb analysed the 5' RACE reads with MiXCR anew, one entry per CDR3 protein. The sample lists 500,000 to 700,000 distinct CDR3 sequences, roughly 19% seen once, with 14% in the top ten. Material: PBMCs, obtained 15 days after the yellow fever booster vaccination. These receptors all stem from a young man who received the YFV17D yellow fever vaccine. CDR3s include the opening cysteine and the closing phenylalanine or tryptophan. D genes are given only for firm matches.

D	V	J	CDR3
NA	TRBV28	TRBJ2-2	CASQFWTANTGELFF
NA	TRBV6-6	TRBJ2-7	CATVAFTYEQYF
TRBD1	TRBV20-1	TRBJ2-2	CSAGDRDRSGELFF
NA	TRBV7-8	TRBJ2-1	CASSLGPSDEQFF
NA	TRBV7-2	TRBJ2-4	CASSLGTGGAKNIQYF
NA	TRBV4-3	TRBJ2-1	CASSQRRDEISREFF
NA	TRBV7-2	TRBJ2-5	CASSRSGEETQYF
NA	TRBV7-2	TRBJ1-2	CASTPDINYGYTF
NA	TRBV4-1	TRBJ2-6	CASSQVRANVLTF
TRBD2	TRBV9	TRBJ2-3	CASSVSGIRTDTQYF
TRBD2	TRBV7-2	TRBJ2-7	CASKAGAGVNYEQYF
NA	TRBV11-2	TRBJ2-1	CASSRYSLGTYEQFF
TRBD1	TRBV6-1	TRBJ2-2	CACPLGQTNTGELFF
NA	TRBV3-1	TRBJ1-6	CASSPRVRDSPLHF
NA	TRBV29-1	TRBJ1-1	CSVLRDMNTEAFF
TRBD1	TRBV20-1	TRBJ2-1	CSAPLGRGQNEQFF
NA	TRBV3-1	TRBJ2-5	CASSHDSQETQYF
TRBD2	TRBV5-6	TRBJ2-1	CASSTPSGRAGEQFF
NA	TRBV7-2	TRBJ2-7	CASSLSAGVSEQYF
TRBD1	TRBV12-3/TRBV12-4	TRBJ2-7	CASSLSRTGDYEQYF
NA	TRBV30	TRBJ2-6	CAWSVGPLGANVLTF
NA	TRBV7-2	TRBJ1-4	CASSFQGLNEKLFF
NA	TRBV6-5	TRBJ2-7	CASSYSAETRYEQYF
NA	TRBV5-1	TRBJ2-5	CASSLARRSQETQYF
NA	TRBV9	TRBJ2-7	CASSVGMVNEQYF
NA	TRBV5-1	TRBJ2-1	CASSFSQGYNEQFF
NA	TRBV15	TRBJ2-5	CATSRGQTQETQYF
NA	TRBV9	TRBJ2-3	CASSVSRFTDTQYF
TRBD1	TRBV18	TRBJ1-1	CASSTQGQGFSEAFF